These 15 T cell receptor beta chains share one sample of origin, sequenced in a study of response to subunit inactivated influenza vaccine. TCRdb fed the RT-PCR reads into MiXCR, producing one record per CDR3 protein. This sample yields about 570,000 distinct CDR3 sequences, of which 10% to 12% are seen a single time; 9.5% to 11% belongs to the top ten. This same sample was also part of a study on T cells expressing NK-cell markers. As that report states: 5'RACE template switching with UMIs generated TCR beta cDNA.

The sample consisted of PBMCs from blood, taken on the day of vaccination. These receptors all stem from a man between 50 and 59 years old who received an inactivated influenza vaccine.

The chain couples TRBV20-1 to TRBJ1-4; D gene unclear. Trimming removed 1 base at V and 2 bases at J, with 14 bases between. The CDR3 sequence is 16 residues long. Germline lookup yields CDR1 DFQATT and CDR2 SNEGSKA (reference sequence). CDR3 region: CSARGPGSATNEKLFF. The CDR3 region has the DNA TGCAGTGCTAGAGGCCCGGGATCAGCTACTAATGAAAAACTGTTTTTT.

This clonotype was observed a few times. The J gene is TRBJ2-3, the V gene TRBV4-2; possibly TRBD2 for D (6 bases). Trimming left V 4 bases short and J 0 bases short, with 17 bases between. Germline values: CDR1 LGHNA, CDR2 YNFKEQ. CDR3 length equals 17 residues. The CDR3 region is CASSPLLLASSTDTQYF. Written as DNA, the CDR3 is TGTGCCAGCAGCCCGTTATTACTAGCCTCTAGCACAGATACGCAGTATTTT.

This clonotype was counted only a few times. The gene calls are TRBV10-3 and TRBJ2-3; no reliable D call. V gave up 9 bases and J gave up 1 base, with 11 bases separating them. Germline loops: CDR1 ENHRY, CDR2 SYGVKD. CDR3 length: 13 amino acids. CDR3 protein: CAIGKSGTDTQYF. Written as DNA, the CDR3 is TGTGCCATTGGGAAGTCGGGCACAGATACGCAGTATTTT.

This sequence joins TRBV4-1 and TRBJ2-6; D is uncertain. CDR3 length equals 17 residues. From germline, CDR1 is MGHRA and CDR2 YSYEKL. Between the trimmed V and J ends, which lost 3 bases and 0 bases, there was a span of 12 bases. CDR3 sequence reads: CASSHTLTNSGANVLTF. The CDR3 DNA follows: TGCGCCAGCAGCCATACACTAACAAACTCTGGGGCCAACGTCCTGACTTTC.

The sample holds a few counts of this clonotype. The J gene is TRBJ1-5, the V gene TRBV20-1; D possibly corresponds to TRBD1 (6 bases). The CDR3 sequence is 14 residues long. Trimming pared 6 bases from V and 2 bases from J, leaving 14 bases between. Germline CDR1 reads DFQATT; CDR2 reads SNEGSKA (reference sequence). CDR3 DNA sequence: TGCAGTGCAAGGGGGAATTGGGGCAATCAGCCCCAGCATTTT. Amino acids: CSARGNWGNQPQHF.

This chain links TRBV6-1 with TRBJ1-1, with TRBD1 identical over 8 bases. The CDR3 has 13 amino acids. V shed 6 bases and J 4 bases; nucleotides not matched to a gene: 4. Germline CDR1 is MNHNS and CDR2 is SASEGT. The CDR3 DNA reads as TGTGCCAGCAGCCGACAGGGGAGCACTGAAGCTTTCTTT. Translating gives CASSRQGSTEAFF.

This clonotype has only a few counts. This chain uses TRBV2 with TRBJ2-1, with 12 bases fitting TRBD2. The germline gives CDR1 SNHLY, CDR2 FYNNEI. This CDR3 is built from 18 residues. The ends lost 6 bases at V and 5 bases at J; junction bases unmatched: 14. CDR3 sequence (DNA): TGTGCCAGCAGGAGGACTCTGGCTAGCGGGAGGGAGGACAATGAGCAGTTCTTC. This gives the protein CASRRTLASGREDNEQFF.

V gene TRBV4-1 combines with J gene TRBJ2-1; D is ambiguous. The V gene lost 7 bases and the J gene lost 6 bases, with 13 bases spanning the gap. The CDR3 runs to 13 residues. CDR1 and CDR2 (germline): MGHRA, YSYEKL. This CDR3 reads CASKSPVGNEQFF. CDR3 sequence (DNA): TGCGCCAGCAAATCCCCCGTTGGCAATGAGCAGTTCTTC.

Comment on this clonotype: A read error may produce the germline difference seen at one junction end. The CDR3 DNA is TGTGCCAGCAGCCCCTTCTGGACGGAGATGGCGTTC. Translating gives CASSPFWTEMAF. V gene TRBV7-2 combines with J gene TRBJ2-7; D remains ambiguous. The CDR3 has 12 residues. Germline CDR1 and CDR2: SGHTA and FQGNSA.

This clonotype was counted at least ten times. The V and J genes are TRBV7-9 and TRBJ2-3; weak D call: TRBD1 (6 bases). This CDR3 has 14 amino acids. The V gene's germline CDR1 is SEHNR and CDR2 FQNEAQ (reference sequence). V lost 0 bases, J lost 7 bases, and 11 bases lay in between. CDR3 protein: CASSLAGAMNTQYF. The CDR3 coding sequence is TGTGCCAGCAGCTTAGCGGGGGCCATGAATACGCAGTATTTT. The full variable domain, in which reference TRBV7-9 and TRBJ2-3 provide the parts outside the CDR3, is DTGVSQNPRHKITKRGQNVTFRCDPISEHNRLYWYRQTLGQGPEFLTYFQNEAQLEKSRLLSDRFSAERPKGSFSTLEIQRTEQGDSAMYLCASSLAGAMNTQYFGPGTRLTVL.

This clonotype was seen a few times. This chain joins TRBV12-3 or TRBV12-4 and TRBJ2-7, with D hard to call. The germline V and J ends were trimmed by 8 bases and 2 bases, with 13 bases remaining between them. This CDR3 comprises 13 residues. The CDR3 loop is CASLETGTYEQYF. The CDR3 DNA reads TGTGCCAGCCTCGAAACTGGGACCTACGAGCAGTACTTC.

The chain carries TRBV12-3 or TRBV12-4 and TRBJ2-1, with TRBD1 as a possible D gene (5 bases). There are 14 residues in the CDR3. V lost 5 bases and J lost 3, with 11 bases in between. CDR3 DNA: TGTGCCAGCAGTGATTACGACAGCTACAATGAGCAGTTCTTC. Translated: CASSDYDSYNEQFF.

J is TRBJ2-7 and V is TRBV11-2, with 7 bases matching TRBD2. The CDR3 sequence is 16 residues long. V was clipped by 1 base and J by 4 bases; unmatched bases: 10. Germline CDR1 is SGHAT and CDR2 is FQNNGV. DNA for the CDR3: TGTGCCAGCAGCTTAGGGTGGTGGGAGGGTAGTTACGAGCAGTACTTC. It specifies CASSLGWWEGSYEQYF. Complete variable domain (other parts from reference TRBV11-2 and TRBJ2-7): EAGVAQSPRYKIIEKRQSVAFWCNPISGHATLYWYQQILGQGPKLLIQFQNNGVVDDSQLPKDRFSAERLKGVDSTLKIQPAKLEDSAVYLCASSLGWWEGSYEQYFGPGTRLTVT.

The rearrangement joins TRBV20-1 to TRBJ2-3; 13 nucleotides line up with TRBD2. CDR3 length: 18 amino acids. V was pared by 1 base and J by 4 bases, with 11 bases of the junction left unmatched. The V gene's germline CDR1 is DFQATT and CDR2 SNEGSKA (reference sequence). The CDR3: CSARARQRTSGSSDTQYF. CDR3 coding DNA: TGCAGTGCTAGAGCTAGACAACGGACTAGCGGGAGTTCAGATACGCAGTATTTT.

The rearrangement joins TRBV7-9 to TRBJ2-4; D not resolved. Germline CDR1 SEHNR, CDR2 FQNEAQ (reference sequence). V lost 5 bases to trimming and J lost 0 bases, with 11 bases between them. This CDR3 spans 15 amino acids. The CDR3 here is CASSPPGLAKNIQYF. The CDR3 DNA follows: TGTGCCAGCAGCCCCCCTGGCCTAGCCAAAAACATTCAGTACTTC.